This T cell receptor (beta chain) was identified in a study of T-cell reconstitution after alpha-beta-depleted transplantation in children. Points from the study as a whole: Day-60 TCRbeta diversity that was high in some patients was derived from surviving recipient T cells and thymic progenitors. Reports say that about two months after transplant, the alpha-beta T cells came out of several hundred graft clones that had expanded. Newly produced T cells mostly accounted for T-cell counts and diversity one year post-transplant.

Per the germline V gene, CDR1 is LGHNA and CDR2 is YSLEER. CDR3 size: 17 residues. Trimming cost V 3 bases and J 1 base; bases outside gene matches: 4. This clonotype was detected only a few times. Its antigen is not known. Unique molecular identifiers were built into the TCRbeta library. TCRdb re-analysed the PCR reads in MiXCR, keeping a single row per CDR3 protein. Of 90,000 to 120,000 distinct CDR3 sequences in the sample, 6.4% are singletons; the top ten hold approximately 25%. The V gene is TRBV4-3, the J gene TRBJ2-6, with 9 nucleotides matching TRBD1. This TCR was recovered from a male patient between 2 and 15 years old who had a stem cell transplant for acute lymphoblastic leukemia, so the T cells may come from the graft donor. The source material was PBMCs, mostly from graft donor cells, sampled 360 days after TCRalphabeta/CD19-depleted stem cell transplant. As DNA, the CDR3 is TGCGCCAGCAGCCACGACAGGGGGAATTCTGGGGCCAACGTCCTGACTTTC. Protein product: CASSHDRGNSGANVLTF.